The present T cell receptor (beta chain) was sequenced within a study of blood T cell repertoires in COVID-19. Study context: Samples representing acute and convalescent COVID-19 were sourced from the United States, Italy and Spain. T cells, B-cell-depleted T cells, or PBMCs supplied cDNA or gDNA.

Per the original data handling: Amplifying reference gene primers gave estimates of nucleated cell counts. The table came from immunoSEQ multiplex PCR; TCRdb's copy has only in-frame clones and leaves some out. The V and J calls and the clone size are those of that table, but D and trimming were determined from the DNA. The data show 150,000 to 190,000 clones, 75% to 90% seen once. This clonotype was obtained from a man aged 60 to 75 with acute or convalescent COVID-19. Sequenced: peripheral blood.

In DNA form, the CDR3 reads TGTGCCAGCAGCGTAGGTGTGACGGCCCGTAGCGTTAATGGCTACACCTTC. It yields the protein CASSVGVTARSVNGYTF. The gene calls are TRBV9 and TRBJ1-2; no clear D gene. The CDR3 covers 17 residues. Germline loops: CDR1 SGDLS, CDR2 YYNGEE. Trimming took 0 bases from V and 6 from J, leaving 21 bases between them.